The 9 T cell receptor beta chains listed next were all sequenced from one sample in a study of blood T cells in healthy people across ages. Next came a second PCR, run for about 7 to 12 cycles, which used a sample-barcoded 5' primer along with a J-beta primer mix. TCRdb reprocessed the 5' RACE reads via MiXCR and lists one record per CDR3 protein. The table includes about 580,000 distinct CDR3 sequences, around half detected once. The material sequenced was blood. The source of these receptors is an elderly man in good health.

This clonotype came up many times. The rearrangement uses TRBV20-1 and TRBJ2-1; possibly TRBD1 for D (6 bases). Deletions cut 6 bases from V and 9 bases from J, with 18 bases between. This CDR3 spans 13 amino acids. From germline, CDR1 is DFQATT and CDR2 SNEGSKA (reference sequence). Here the CDR3 DNA reads TGCAGTGCCCAAAAACAGGGAAGTGGTGAGCAGTTCTTC. Translated: CSAQKQGSGEQFF.

The table lists this clonotype with a few counts. The V and J genes are TRBV20-1 and TRBJ1-2, with D maybe TRBD1 (6 bases). V lost 3 bases and J lost 6, with 11 bases in between. The CDR3 contains 12 residues. Looked up from germline, CDR1 is DFQATT and CDR2 is SNEGSKA (reference sequence). CDR3 amino acids: CSARGRGDGYTF. The CDR3, as DNA: TGCAGTGCTAGGGGCAGGGGAGATGGCTACACCTTC.

V and J are TRBV12-3 or TRBV12-4 and TRBJ2-3, with unresolved D. The V end lost 2 bases, the J end lost 4 bases, and 10 bases lay between the germline ends. This CDR3 region has 14 residues. The CDR3 spells CASSLNPSSDTQYF. The CDR3 DNA sequence: TGTGCCAGCAGTTTAAATCCTAGTTCAGATACGCAGTATTTT.

The chain carries TRBV10-1 and TRBJ2-3; D possibly corresponds to TRBD2 (5 bases). V was shortened by 4 bases and J by 7 bases, with 12 bases between the two germline ends. From germline, CDR1 is WNHNN and CDR2 SYGVQD (reference sequence). This CDR3 is 13 amino acids long. CDR3 loop: CASSGGGQYTQYF. The CDR3, as DNA: TGCGCCAGCAGTGGCGGCGGGCAGTATACGCAGTATTTT.

This clonotype was observed a handful of times. The rearrangement uses TRBV25-1 and TRBJ1-6; D is possibly TRBD1 (5 bases). The CDR3 runs 14 residues. Trimming cost V 4 bases and J 9 bases, with 13 bases left between them. Germline loops: CDR1 MGHDK, CDR2 SYGVNS. CDR3 sequence: CASSGVGEASPLHF. CDR3 DNA: TGTGCCAGCAGTGGAGTGGGGGAAGCTTCACCCCTCCACTTT.

The J gene is TRBJ2-3, the V gene TRBV12-3 or TRBV12-4; 7 nucleotides match TRBD2. The ends lost 5 bases at V and 10 bases at J; junction bases unmatched: 6. The CDR3 sequence is 12 residues long. CDR3 sequence reads: CASSLLARPQYF. The CDR3 DNA follows: TGTGCCAGCAGTCTACTAGCGAGGCCGCAGTATTTT.

Written as DNA, the CDR3 is TGTGCCATCAGTGAGCGGGGGACAATAGGCCGTCAAGGGGAGCAGTACTTC. It encodes CAISERGTIGRQGEQYF. The V call is TRBV10-3, the J call TRBJ2-7; tentatively, D is TRBD1 or TRBD2 (6 bases each). The germline gives CDR1 ENHRY, CDR2 SYGVKD. Trimming pared 2 bases from V and 7 bases from J, leaving 24 bases between. The CDR3 runs to 17 residues.

In this sample, this clonotype turned up a few times. V is TRBV18 and J is TRBJ2-3, with 8 bases lining up with TRBD2. The germline CDR1 and CDR2 sequences are KGHSH and LQKENI. Trimming at V came to 6 bases and at J to 1 base, leaving 9 bases not matched to a gene. The CDR3 is 16 amino acids. Written as DNA, the CDR3 is TGTGCCAGCTCCCCGCCAAGCGGGGGAGGCACAGATACGCAGTATTTT. Translation: CASSPPSGGGTDTQYF.

This clonotype turned up a few times. The V and J genes are TRBV27 and TRBJ2-7; TRBD1 aligns across 9 bases. J was trimmed by 0 bases and V by 5 bases; bases with no gene match: 5. Germline CDR1 MNHEY, CDR2 SMNVEV (reference sequence). CDR3 length equals 15 residues. The CDR3 DNA sequence: TGTGCCAGCAGTAGGGACAGGGCCAGCTCCTACGAGCAGTACTTC. Protein product: CASSRDRASSYEQYF.